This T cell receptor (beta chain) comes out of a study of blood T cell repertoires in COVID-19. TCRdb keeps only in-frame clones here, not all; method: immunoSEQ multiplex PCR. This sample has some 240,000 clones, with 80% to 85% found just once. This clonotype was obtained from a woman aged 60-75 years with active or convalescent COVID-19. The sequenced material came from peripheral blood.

CDR3: CASWDRGRGETQYF. The DNA for the CDR3 is TGTGCCAGTTGGGACAGGGGGCGAGGAGAGACCCAGTACTTC. This chain connects TRBV19 to TRBJ2-5; 12 bases map to TRBD1. V trimming: 8 bases; J trimming: 4 bases; junction bases outside the gene matches: 5. The CDR3 loop spans 14 amino acids. Germline V lookup: CDR1 LNHDA, CDR2 SQIVND (reference sequence).